This T cell receptor beta chain was documented in a study of CD8 T cells in ankylosing spondylitis. V was cut by 1 base and J by 10 bases, with 16 bases left in between. CDR3 length equals 15 residues. Germline CDR1 reads MGHRA; CDR2 reads YSYEKL. TCRdb reprocessed the 5' RACE reads via MiXCR and lists one record per CDR3 protein. This table has about 140,000 distinct CDR3 sequences, approximately 7.3% appearing once. This chain connects TRBV4-1 to TRBJ1-4; a possible D gene is TRBD1 (6 bases). The sequenced material came from blood, either unsorted or a sorted T cell fraction (not recorded which). This sequence was found in a female donor with ankylosing spondylitis or in good health (not recorded which). As DNA, the CDR3 is TGCGCCAGCAGCCAAGGGGCGGGGGCGGGAGGAAAACTGTTTTTT. Protein sequence: CASSQGAGAGGKLFF.